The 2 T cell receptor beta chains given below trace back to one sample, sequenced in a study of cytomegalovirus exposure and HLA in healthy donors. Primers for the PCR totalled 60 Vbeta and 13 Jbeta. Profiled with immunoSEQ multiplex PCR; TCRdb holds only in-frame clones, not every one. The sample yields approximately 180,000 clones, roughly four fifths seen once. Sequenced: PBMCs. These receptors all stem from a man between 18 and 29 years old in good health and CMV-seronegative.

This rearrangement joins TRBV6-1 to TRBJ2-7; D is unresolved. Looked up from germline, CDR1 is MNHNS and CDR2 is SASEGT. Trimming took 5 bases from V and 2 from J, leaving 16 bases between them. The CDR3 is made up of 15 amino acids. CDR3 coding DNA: TGTGCCAGCAGTCCCCTGGCCCGGAGAACCTACGAGCAGTACTTC. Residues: CASSPLARRTYEQYF.

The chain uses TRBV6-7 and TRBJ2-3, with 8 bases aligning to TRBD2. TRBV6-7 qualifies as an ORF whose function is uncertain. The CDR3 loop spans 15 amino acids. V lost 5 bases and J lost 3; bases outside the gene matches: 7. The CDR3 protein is CASSAGGRHTDTQYF. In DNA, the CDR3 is TGTGCCAGCAGTGCTGGCGGGAGGCATACAGATACGCAGTATTTT.